This is a list of T cell receptor beta chains from one sample in a study of CD8 T cells in Susac syndrome. TCRdb ran MiXCR on the immunoSEQ multiplex PCR reads and lists one entry per CDR3 protein. The sample lists some 130,000 distinct CDR3 sequences; roughly 94% were seen once. Sequenced input: CD8+ T cells from PBMCs. The origin of the receptors is a human donor with Susac syndrome. CDR3s include the opening cysteine and the closing phenylalanine or tryptophan. The order of the fields is D gene, J gene, V gene, clone size, CDR3 DNA, CDR3 protein. A D gene is named only where the DNA matches it firmly. The size of a clone is reported for some rows only, either as once, few or many, or as a class for expanded clones.

TRBD1,TRBJ1-3,TRBV4-1,-,TGCGCCAGCAGCCCCATCAACGCACGAGGGGGCTCGGGAAACACCATATATTTT,CASSPINARGGSGNTIYF
TRBD2,TRBJ2-3,TRBV9,-,TGTGCCAGCAGCGTAGACGCTAGCGGGAGAGGGAATACGCAGTATTTT,CASSVDASGRGNTQYF
TRBD2,TRBJ2-1,TRBV24-1,-,TGTGCCACCAGTGATTTACAAAGCGGGAGGGGTTACAATGAGCAGTTCTTC,CATSDLQSGRGYNEQFF
-,TRBJ1-2,TRBV5-6,-,TGTGCCAGCAGCTCCGGACAGTTCTATGGCTACACCTTC,CASSSGQFYGYTF
-,TRBJ2-7,TRBV29-1,-,TGCATCCCTCCCGACAGATCTGGAGGCGAGCAGTACTTC,CIPPDRSGGEQYF
-,TRBJ1-5,TRBV2,-,TGTGCCAGCAGCGAATCTCTGCAGGAGCATAGCAATCAGCCCCAGCATTTT,CASSESLQEHSNQPQHF
-,TRBJ2-1,TRBV27,-,TGTGCCAGCACCGGGTCCACCTACAATGAGCAGTTCTTC,CASTGSTYNEQFF
-,TRBJ2-7,TRBV30,-,TGTGCCTGGAGTGTAATGGCCGAGCAGTACTTC,CAWSVMAEQYF
-,TRBJ2-1,TRBV28,-,TGTGCCAGCAGTTTGCGTTCCTCCTACAATGAGCAGTTCTTC,CASSLRSSYNEQFF
-,TRBJ1-2,TRBV4-1,-,TGCGCCAGCAGCCAATACCAATTACAGGGAGAAGATGGCTACACCTTC,CASSQYQLQGEDGYTF
-,TRBJ2-7,TRBV2,-,TGTGCCAGCAGCCCGTCCCAGGGCTCCTACGAGCAGTACTTC,CASSPSQGSYEQYF
TRBD1,TRBJ1-2,TRBV19,once,TGTGCCAGTAGGACAGGGTTAGGCTACACCTTC,CASRTGLGYTF
TRBD2,TRBJ2-5,TRBV9,-,TGTGCCAGCAGCGCTTCTAGCGGGAGGGCTGGGGAGACCCAGTACTTC,CASSASSGRAGETQYF
TRBD1,TRBJ1-1,TRBV19,-,TGTGCCATTGACAGGGGAAGGAACACTGAAGCTTTCTTT,CAIDRGRNTEAFF
TRBD1,TRBJ1-2,TRBV7-8,-,TGTGCCAGCAGCTCGGGGACAGGGGCAATCAACTATGGCTACACCTTC,CASSSGTGAINYGYTF
TRBD2,TRBJ2-1,TRBV7-9,-,TGTGCCAGCAGCTCCACTAGCGGGAGTAAAGGAGAGCAGTTCTTC,CASSSTSGSKGEQFF
TRBD2,TRBJ2-7,TRBV20-1,-,TGCAGTGCTAGGGAATTGGGGGGAGGGAGCTCCTACGAGCAGTACTTC,CSARELGGGSSYEQYF
-,TRBJ2-2,TRBV5-4,-,TGTGCCAGCAGCTTCGGGGGAGGCGCCGGGGAGCTGTTTTTT,CASSFGGGAGELFF
TRBD1,TRBJ2-7,TRBV20-1,-,TGCAGTGCTAGAGATTGGGGGACAGTCGATCGGTACGAGCAGTACTTC,CSARDWGTVDRYEQYF
TRBD1,TRBJ2-3,TRBV29-1,-,TGCAGCGTCGCAAAACAGGGGTCGCAGTATTTT,CSVAKQGSQYF
-,TRBJ2-2,TRBV28,-,TGTGCCAGCAGTTTGGGGGCCGGATCGAACACCGGGGAGCTGTTTTTT,CASSLGAGSNTGELFF
TRBD1,TRBJ2-7,TRBV20-1,-,TGCAGTGGGGAGACAGGGGACTACGAGCAGTACTTC,CSGETGDYEQYF
-,TRBJ1-5,TRBV20-1,-,TGCAGTGCTAGAGATCCGAGTAGTCAGCCCCAGCATTTT,CSARDPSSQPQHF
-,TRBJ2-7,TRBV3-1,-,TGTGCCAGCAGCTTAGGCGCGGCCTACGAGCAGTACTTC,CASSLGAAYEQYF
TRBD1,TRBJ2-3,TRBV25-1,-,TGTGCCAGCAGTGTCCCGGACAGGGCGAGCACAGATACGCAGTATTTT,CASSVPDRASTDTQYF
TRBD1,TRBJ2-7,TRBV4-1,-,TGCGCCAGCAGCCAAGAGCCGACAGGGACCTACGAGCAGTACTTC,CASSQEPTGTYEQYF
-,TRBJ2-2,TRBV15,-,TGTGCCACCAGCAGAGAGGATGCCGGGGAGCTGTTTTTT,CATSREDAGELFF
-,TRBJ2-3,TRBV10-3,-,TGTGCCATCAGTGAGGTTCACGCTGATACGCAGTATTTT,CAISEVHADTQYF
TRBD2,TRBJ2-3,TRBV29-1,-,TGCAGCGTTGAGCTAGCGGGAGGGCGCACAGATACGCAGTATTTT,CSVELAGGRTDTQYF
TRBD2,TRBJ2-5,TRBV20-1,-,TGCAGTGCTACCAGACTAGCGGGAGGGGAAGAGACCCAGTACTTC,CSATRLAGGEETQYF
TRBD2,TRBJ2-1,TRBV3-1,-,TGTGCCAGCAGCCAAGTGGTGGGCTTTTGGGAGGGAAATGAGCAGTTCTTC,CASSQVVGFWEGNEQFF
-,TRBJ2-1,TRBV3-1,-,TGTGCCAGCAGCCAAGATGGGAAGGGGGATTACAATGAGCAGTTCTTC,CASSQDGKGDYNEQFF
-,TRBJ2-5,TRBV4-1,-,TGCGCCAGCAGCCAAGATCCCCCAAAAGAGACCCAGTACTTC,CASSQDPPKETQYF
TRBD1,TRBJ1-2,TRBV3-1,-,TGTGCCAGCAGCCAAGATTCGGACAGGAACTATGGCTACACCTTC,CASSQDSDRNYGYTF
-,TRBJ1-1,TRBV29-1,-,TGCAGCGCCCTCACAGGCGCCAGTGAAGCTTTCTTT,CSALTGASEAFF
-,TRBJ2-1,TRBV7-9,-,TGTGCCAGCAGCTTAGATGGCGCAACTGAGCAGTTCTTC,CASSLDGATEQFF
-,TRBJ2-7,TRBV5-4,-,TGTGCCAGCAGCTTGGCCGATTACGGACAATTGGGAATCAACGAGCAGTACTTC,CASSLADYGQLGINEQYF
-,TRBJ1-2,TRBV29-1,-,TGCAGCGTTGTTGCTGGGATCACCTATGGCTACACCTTC,CSVVAGITYGYTF
TRBD2,TRBJ2-1,TRBV7-8,once,TGTGCCAGCAGCCTAGCGGGAGGCCTTCTCAATGAGCAGTTCTTC,CASSLAGGLLNEQFF
-,TRBJ2-7,TRBV6-6,-,TGTGCCAGCACCACAGGTTCCTACGAGCAGTACTTC,CASTTGSYEQYF
-,TRBJ2-7,TRBV7-7,-,TGTGCTAGCAGCCGCAACTACGAGCAGTACTTC,CASSRNYEQYF
-,TRBJ1-1,TRBV4-1,-,TGCGCCAGCAGCCAAGAGGTTCAAATCGGGACTGAAGCTTTCTTT,CASSQEVQIGTEAFF
TRBD2,TRBJ2-3,TRBV4-1,-,TGCGCCAGCAGCCAAGATGACCTAGCGGGAGCTGCAGATACGCAGTATTTT,CASSQDDLAGAADTQYF
TRBD2,TRBJ2-1,TRBV15,-,TGTGCCACCAGCAGAGACGGGACTACTAACTACAATGAGCAGTTCTTC,CATSRDGTTNYNEQFF
-,TRBJ2-1,TRBV7-9,-,TGTGCCAGCAGGCGCGCGGCCCAGAACAATGAGCAGTTCTTC,CASRRAAQNNEQFF
-,TRBJ1-1,TRBV7-3,-,TGTGCCAGCAGCCAAGGGGGTGGAGAAGCTTTCTTT,CASSQGGGEAFF
-,TRBJ2-1,TRBV7-9,-,TGTGCCAGCAGCTCGAGGGGGGATGAGCAGTTCTTC,CASSSRGDEQFF
-,TRBJ2-4,TRBV12-2,-,TGTGCAAGTCGCTTCCGGGACAGCTCCAAAAACATTCAGTACTTC,CASRFRDSSKNIQYF
-,TRBJ2-7,TRBV20-1,-,TGCAGTGCTAGAGATCTGGGTGGGGGGAATGATTACGAGCAGTACTTC,CSARDLGGGNDYEQYF
TRBD1,TRBJ1-1,TRBV13,once,TGTGCCAGCAGCTATGGGACAGGGGCCACTGAAGCTTTCTTT,CASSYGTGATEAFF
-,TRBJ2-1,TRBV9,-,TGTGCCAGCTCCGACCCCATCATCAATGAGCAGTTCTTC,CASSDPIINEQFF
-,TRBJ1-5,TRBV28,-,TGTGCCAGCAGTTTCTACAGTAGCAATCAGCCCCAGCATTTT,CASSFYSSNQPQHF
TRBD2,TRBJ2-3,TRBV13,-,TGTGCCAGCAGCGTGGGACTAGCGGATAGCACAGATACGCAGTATTTT,CASSVGLADSTDTQYF
TRBD2,TRBJ2-3,TRBV6-6,-,TGTGCCAGCAGTTACTCGAGGGCGGGAGCAGATACGCAGTATTTT,CASSYSRAGADTQYF
-,TRBJ2-7,TRBV12-2,-,TGTGCAAGTCGAAAGCCTGGGGCCGCATCCTACGAGCAGTACTTC,CASRKPGAASYEQYF
TRBD1,TRBJ1-2,TRBV20-1,-,TGCAGTGCCGAGCCGACAGGGATCCATGGGGGCTACACCTTC,CSAEPTGIHGGYTF
-,TRBJ1-3,TRBV7-3,-,TGTGCCAGCGACCCCGGGGGCCACCGCGGAAACACCATATATTTT,CASDPGGHRGNTIYF
-,TRBJ1-2,TRBV20-1,-,TGCAGTGCAACGGGGGAGGGTGGCTACACCTTC,CSATGEGGYTF
-,TRBJ2-1,TRBV29-1,-,TGCAGCGCTACGGGGTGGAATGAGCAGTTCTTC,CSATGWNEQFF
TRBD1,TRBJ2-7,TRBV29-1,-,TGCAGCGTTGAAGCGGCCGACAGGGCCTCCTACGAGCAGTACTTC,CSVEAADRASYEQYF